This TCR beta chain was captured by sequencing in a study of vaccination and CD4 T cells after COVID-19. The wider study: Convalescents were six males and four females, two of them Hispanic. Convalescent patients gave post-COVID blood a median roughly 96 days post-diagnosis, range 35 to 161. Every participant was given two doses of BNT162b2 or mRNA-1273 vaccine. The post-vaccine samples came a median roughly 79 days after dose two (range 14 to 241).

Germline V lookup: CDR1 DFQATT, CDR2 SNEGSKA (reference sequence). This CDR3 region has 16 residues. The V segment lost 0 bases and the J segment 7 bases; nucleotides outside the gene matches: 10. A single record per CDR3 protein comes from TCRdb applying MiXCR to the PCR reads. The profile shows tens of thousands of distinct CDR3 sequences, 45% to 55% of them singletons. This rearrangement joins TRBV20-1 to TRBJ2-1; 9 nucleotides agree with TRBD1. The TCR sequence derives from a human donor who had recovered from COVID-19. The sequences come from CD4+ T cells from blood, collected before SARS-CoV-2 vaccination. The chain's CDR3 is CSARDRTGGSLNEQFF. CDR3 sequence (DNA): TGCAGTGCTAGAGATAGAACAGGGGGCTCCTTGAATGAGCAGTTCTTC.